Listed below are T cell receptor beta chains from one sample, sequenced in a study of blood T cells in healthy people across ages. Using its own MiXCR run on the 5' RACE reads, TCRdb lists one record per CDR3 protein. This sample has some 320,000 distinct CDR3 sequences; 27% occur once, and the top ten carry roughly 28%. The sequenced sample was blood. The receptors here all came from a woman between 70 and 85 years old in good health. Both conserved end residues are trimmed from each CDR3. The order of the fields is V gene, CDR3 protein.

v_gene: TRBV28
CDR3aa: ASSPYHPLREYYEQY

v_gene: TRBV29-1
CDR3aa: SVREGTRSSYEQY

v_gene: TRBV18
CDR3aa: ASSPLTGTSSHEQF

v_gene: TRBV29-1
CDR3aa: SVERGGSEKLF

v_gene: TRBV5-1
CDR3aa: TSSERQETQY

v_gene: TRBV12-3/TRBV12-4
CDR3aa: ASTLGGKNIQY

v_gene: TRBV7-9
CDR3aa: ASISGSEGHKETQY

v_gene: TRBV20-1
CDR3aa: SATNSGRKTDTQY

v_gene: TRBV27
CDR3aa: ASSSPGQIGY

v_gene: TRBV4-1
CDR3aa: ASSQAAGGDTQY

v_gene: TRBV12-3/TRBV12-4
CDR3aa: ASSLGGGSYEQY

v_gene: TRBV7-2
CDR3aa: ASSPNSGGETQY

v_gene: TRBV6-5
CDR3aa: ASRLPGGNTIY

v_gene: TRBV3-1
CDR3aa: ASSRSGQFYEQY

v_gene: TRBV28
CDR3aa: ASIRPLGGNNEQF

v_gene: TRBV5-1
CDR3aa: ASAVSGQGSFGEQY

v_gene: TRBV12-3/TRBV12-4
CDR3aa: ASSPTISNYEQY

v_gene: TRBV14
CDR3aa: ASSRGQGALSSLRGYT

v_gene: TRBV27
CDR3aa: ASSTTGASQF

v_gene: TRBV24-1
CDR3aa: ATSGGNLAGRPTDTQY

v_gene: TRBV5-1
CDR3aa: ASSPALTSGGIHEQY

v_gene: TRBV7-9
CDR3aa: ASSQQLGTNEKLF

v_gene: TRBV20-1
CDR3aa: SAKPSPKRNNEQF

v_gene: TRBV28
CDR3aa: ASRSDRGVTYEQY

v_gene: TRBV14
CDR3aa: ASSPGGSPQY

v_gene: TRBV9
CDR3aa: ASGVKGSTDTQY

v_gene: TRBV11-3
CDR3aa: ASSSNRATGTEAF

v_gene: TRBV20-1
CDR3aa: SATRGRRGGRETQY

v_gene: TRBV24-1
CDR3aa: ATSDSTIQDTGELF

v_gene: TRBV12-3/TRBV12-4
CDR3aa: ASGIAGDHEQY

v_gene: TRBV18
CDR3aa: ASSPNRGGYNEQF

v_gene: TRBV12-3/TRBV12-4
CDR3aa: ASSLSNNGNNEQF

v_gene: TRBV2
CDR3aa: DSSIDRGRTDTQY

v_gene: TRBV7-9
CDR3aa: ASSLDGADEAF

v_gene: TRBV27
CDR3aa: ATKGGREFSGANVLT

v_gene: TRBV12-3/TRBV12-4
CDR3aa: ASSFYRETQY

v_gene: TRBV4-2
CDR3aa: ASSPQGATQY

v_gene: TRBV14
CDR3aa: ASSQTLSGTYEQY

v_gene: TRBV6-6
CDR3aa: ASSRGLRVEQY

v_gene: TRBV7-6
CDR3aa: ASSLAGLAAEQY

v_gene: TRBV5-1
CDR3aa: ASSFHGEETQY

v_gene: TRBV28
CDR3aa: ASSKGTKGGETQY

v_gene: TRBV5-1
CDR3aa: ASSLTMSSYNEQF

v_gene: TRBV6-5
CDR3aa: ASTYSGVGATEAF

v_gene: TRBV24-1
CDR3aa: ASCSRGPPYEQY

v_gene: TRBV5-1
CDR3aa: ASSLAGQAETQY

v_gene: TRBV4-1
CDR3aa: ASSRTTGNQETQY

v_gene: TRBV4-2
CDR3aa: ASSQDQVGSYNEQF

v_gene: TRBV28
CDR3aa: ASTGGNRGTVNSPLH

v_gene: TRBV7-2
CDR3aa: ASIPSGNTDTQY

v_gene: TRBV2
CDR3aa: ASRLRQNTGELF

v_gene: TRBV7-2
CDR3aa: ASSFGRGVEQF

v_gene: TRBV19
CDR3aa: ASSIAGETQY

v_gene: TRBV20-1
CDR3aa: SPLRDLYNEQF

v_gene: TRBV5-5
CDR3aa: ASSRSLAGPTYNEQF

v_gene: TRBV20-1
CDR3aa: SAREHRFTDTQY

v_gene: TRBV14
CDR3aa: ASSRTAVEGTQY

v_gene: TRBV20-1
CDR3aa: SARDPNRLPYEQY

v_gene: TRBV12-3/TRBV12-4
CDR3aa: ASSLAPTRKIQETQY